These T cell receptor beta chains were read from a single sample in a study of T cell changes during pregnancy in multiple sclerosis. The method was immunoSEQ multiplex PCR; TCRdb's version includes in-frame clones alone and lacks a portion of them. The sample carries 20,000 to 25,000 clones, roughly 87% recorded once. The material sequenced was CD8+ T cells from peripheral blood mononuclear cells, taken after pregnancy. The receptors were sampled from a female donor with multiple sclerosis, enrolled in a pregnancy study. The CDR3 runs from the conserved cysteine through the conserved F or W. The order of the fields is D gene, V gene, J gene, CDR3 protein, CDR3 DNA. A D gene is named only where the DNA matches it firmly.

>TRBD1|TRBV4-1|TRBJ2-7
CASSQDGRGYEQYF
TGCGCCAGCAGCCAAGACGGCAGGGGGTACGAGCAGTACTTC
>TRBD2|TRBV12-5|TRBJ2-2
CASGLTPAGTIRIGELFF
TGTGCTAGTGGTTTGACACCCGCCGGGACTATACGAATCGGGGAGCTGTTTTTT
>-|TRBV4-3|TRBJ2-2
CASSQGTARPNTGELFF
TGCGCCAGCAGCCAAGGGACAGCCCGACCGAACACCGGGGAGCTGTTTTTT
>TRBD1|TRBV6-1|TRBJ1-5
CASRARGINQPQHF
TGTGCCAGCAGGGCCAGGGGGATCAATCAGCCCCAGCATTTT
>TRBD1|TRBV27|TRBJ1-2
CASSRTGVDGYTF
TGTGCCAGCAGCCGTACAGGGGTTGATGGCTACACCTTC
>-|TRBV21-1|TRBJ2-5
CASIGDEEDLETQYF
TGTGCCAGCATCGGCGATGAGGAGGATCTAGAGACCCAGTACTTC
>-|TRBV14|TRBJ2-5
CASSQSYAGLRETQYF
TGTGCCAGCAGCCAATCCTACGCGGGTCTCCGGGAGACCCAGTACTTC
>TRBD2|TRBV19|TRBJ2-1
CASSIGTSGGNSYNEQFF
TGTGCCAGTAGTATAGGGACTAGCGGGGGCAATTCCTACAATGAGCAGTTCTTC
>TRBD1|TRBV10-3|TRBJ1-1
CAISPDRDTEAFF
TGTGCCATCAGCCCGGACAGGGACACTGAAGCTTTCTTT
>TRBD2|TRBV7-6|TRBJ2-3
CASSLASGGTDTQYF
TGTGCCAGCAGCTTAGCCAGCGGGGGCACAGATACGCAGTATTTT
>-|TRBV6-6|TRBJ1-5
CASGPGNQPQHF
TGTGCCAGCGGTCCGGGGAATCAGCCCCAGCATTTT